The clone carrying this T cell receptor beta chain was counted at least ten times. Its specificity is not known. The CDR3 has 15 amino acids. Germline trimming cut 3 bases from V and 4 bases from J; bases unmatched to any gene: 9. Germline CDR1 is LNHDA and CDR2 is SQIVND (reference sequence). These data originate in a study of early T cells in non-severe SARS-CoV-2 infection. On the study more broadly: Sequencing input comprised bulk RNA from unsorted whole blood; chain pairing was not available.

The protocol attached unique molecular identifiers to individual cDNA molecules. TCRdb redid the calling of the 5' RACE reads with MiXCR, one entry per CDR3 protein. Altogether tens of thousands of distinct CDR3 sequences are present, roughly 4% being singletons, with the ten largest covering around 10%. Study-wide results and limits: VDJdb matching favored anti-spike CD8 responses, missing private and CD4 specificities.

The TCR was taken from an adult who was a healthcare worker with PCR-confirmed SARS-CoV-2 infection or an uninfected control (not recorded which). Sequenced: whole blood. The genes are TRBV19 and TRBJ2-7, with 7 bases identical to TRBD1. The CDR3 DNA follows: TGTGCCAGTAGTATGAAGACAGGGCATCCGTACGAGCAGTACTTC. Protein product: CASSMKTGHPYEQYF.